The sequence of this T cell receptor (beta chain) was determined in a study of T-cell memory formation after mild COVID-19. Study in general: Across donors, TCR clusters were largely donor specific. General study results and limits: There was no confirmation that second-wave clones peaking on day 37 were SARS-CoV-2 specific. CD4/CD8 balance characterized clones contracting day 15 to 85, and CD4+ skew characterized later expanders.

TCRdb reprocessed the 5' RACE reads via MiXCR and lists one record per CDR3 protein. The table shows fewer than 500,000 distinct CDR3 sequences, with 25% occurring only once. The sample holds a few counts of this clonotype. Its antigen is unknown. The CDR3 covers 16 residues. The V end was cut by 4 bases, the J end by 9 bases, with 23 bases between. The germline gives CDR1 KGHDR, CDR2 SFDVKD. Sequencing used PBMCs or a T cell subset sorted from them (not recorded which). V usage is TRBV24-1 and J usage is TRBJ1-2, with D possibly TRBD1 on 5 matching bases. The sequence came from an adult woman who had mild COVID-19 (a few samples of this study predate the infection). Cell type and time point are not known. Written as DNA, the CDR3 is TGTGCCACCAGTGAGCCACAAGTCACAGGACTGATACGCTACACCTTC. Amino acids: CATSEPQVTGLIRYTF.